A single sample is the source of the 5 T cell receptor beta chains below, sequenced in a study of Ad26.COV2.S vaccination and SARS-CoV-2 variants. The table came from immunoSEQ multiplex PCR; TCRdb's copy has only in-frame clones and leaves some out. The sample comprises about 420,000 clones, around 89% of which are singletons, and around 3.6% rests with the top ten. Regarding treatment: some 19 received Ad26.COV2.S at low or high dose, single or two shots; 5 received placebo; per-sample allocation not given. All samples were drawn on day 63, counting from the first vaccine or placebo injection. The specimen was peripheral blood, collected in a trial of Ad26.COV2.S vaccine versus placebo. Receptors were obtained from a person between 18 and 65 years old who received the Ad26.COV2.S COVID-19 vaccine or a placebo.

DNA of the CDR3: TGCGCCAGCAGCTTTGGGGGTCAGCCCCAGCATTTT. It encodes CASSFGGQPQHF. The gene calls are TRBV5-1 and TRBJ1-5; TRBD1 is a possible D gene (5 bases). Trimming shortened V by 2 bases and J by 6 bases, and 6 bases separated the two germline ends. This CDR3 has 12 amino acids. Germline-derived CDR1 and CDR2 are SGHRS and YFSETQ.

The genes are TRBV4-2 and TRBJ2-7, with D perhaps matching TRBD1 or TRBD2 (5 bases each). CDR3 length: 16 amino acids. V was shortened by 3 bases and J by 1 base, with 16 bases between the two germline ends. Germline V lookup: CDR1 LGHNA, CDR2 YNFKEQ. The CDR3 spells CASSQASRGPSYEQYF. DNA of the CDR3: TGTGCCAGCAGCCAGGCGTCGAGGGGACCATCCTACGAGCAGTACTTC.

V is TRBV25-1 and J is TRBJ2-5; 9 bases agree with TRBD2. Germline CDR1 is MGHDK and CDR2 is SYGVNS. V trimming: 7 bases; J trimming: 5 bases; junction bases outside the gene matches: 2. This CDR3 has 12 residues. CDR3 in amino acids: CASISGGETQYF. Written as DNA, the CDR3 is TGTGCCAGCATTAGCGGGGGCGAGACCCAGTACTTC.

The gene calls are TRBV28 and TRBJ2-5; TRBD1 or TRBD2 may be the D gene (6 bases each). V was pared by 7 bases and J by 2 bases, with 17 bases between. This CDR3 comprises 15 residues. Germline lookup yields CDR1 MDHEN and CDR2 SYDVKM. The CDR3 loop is CASIPGGRRQETQYF. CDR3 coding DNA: TGTGCCAGCATTCCCGGGGGCAGGCGACAAGAGACCCAGTACTTC.

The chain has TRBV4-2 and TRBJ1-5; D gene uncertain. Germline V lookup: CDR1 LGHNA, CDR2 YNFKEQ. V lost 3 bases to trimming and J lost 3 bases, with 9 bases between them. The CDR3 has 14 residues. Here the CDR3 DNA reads TGTGCCAGCAGCCAGTCCAGAAACAATCAGCCCCAGCATTTT. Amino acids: CASSQSRNNQPQHF.